Listed here are 18 T cell receptor beta chains from one sample, sequenced in a study of blood T cells in healthy people across ages. Together with a sample-barcoded 5' primer, a J-beta primer mix was included in a second PCR lasting about 6 to 11 cycles. MiXCR, run by TCRdb on the 5' RACE reads, gives a single entry per CDR3 protein. The sample records around 1,000,000 distinct CDR3 sequences, under 30% being singletons. The same sample was also studied in work on T cells of mothers and their children.

Sequenced input: blood. These receptors came from a girl aged 2-9 years in good health.

This clonotype was counted between two and nine times. The genes are TRBV19 and TRBJ1-5; a weak D match, TRBD1 (5 bases). V gave up 3 bases and J gave up 5 bases, with 11 bases separating them. The germline V gene encodes CDR1 LNHDA and CDR2 SQIVND (reference sequence). This CDR3 is built from 14 residues. The CDR3 nucleotides are TGTGCCAGTAGTATCGAAAGGGGCTATCAGCCCCAGCATTTT. Its translation: CASSIERGYQPQHF.

The CDR3 reads CASSQDRGSQAFF. DNA of the CDR3: TGCGCCAGCAGCCAAGACCGGGGAAGTCAAGCTTTCTTT. This rearrangement joins TRBV4-3 to TRBJ1-1; no firm D call. Germline CDR1 LGHNA, CDR2 YSLEER. The CDR3 length is 13 residues. V lost 0 bases to trimming and J lost 9 bases, with 11 bases between them.

The sample holds a few counts of this clonotype. This chain joins TRBV11-2 and TRBJ1-2; D unresolved. CDR1 and CDR2 from the germline V gene are SGHAT and FQNNGV. Trimming cost V 4 bases and J 4 bases, with 10 bases left between them. This CDR3 is built from 13 residues. The CDR3 loop reads CASSSIRTYGYTF. DNA for the CDR3: TGTGCCAGCAGCTCAATACGGACCTATGGCTACACCTTC.

This clonotype was counted a few times. The CDR3 spells CASSPTSGTYSTDTQYF. DNA of the CDR3: TGTGCCAGCTCACCGACTAGCGGGACCTATAGCACAGATACGCAGTATTTT. This chain uses TRBV18 with TRBJ2-3; TRBD2 matches at 11 bases. Germline CDR1 KGHSH, CDR2 LQKENI. After removal of 3 bases from V and 0 bases from J, the junction contained 5 bases not matched to a gene. The CDR3 spans 17 residues.

The rearrangement uses TRBV27 and TRBJ1-4; D may be TRBD1 (6 bases). Germline V gene data show CDR1 as MNHEY and CDR2 as SMNVEV (reference sequence). This CDR3 has 15 residues. The V end lost 2 bases, the J end lost 3 bases, and 10 bases lay between the germline ends. As DNA, the CDR3 is TGTGCCAGCAGTTTAATGGAGGGGGCTAATGAAAAACTGTTTTTT. Protein product: CASSLMEGANEKLFF. Combining the CDR3 with reference TRBV27 and TRBJ1-4 gives the whole variable domain EAQVTQNPRYLITVTGKKLTVTCSQNMNHEYMSWYRQDPGLGLRQIYYSMNVEVTDKGDVPEGYKVSRKEKRNFPLILESPSPNQTSLYFCASSLMEGANEKLFFGSGTQLSVL.

This chain links TRBV14 with TRBJ2-4; D call uncertain. This CDR3 is built from 12 residues. Germline loops: CDR1 SGHDN, CDR2 FVKESK. V lost 1 base and J 8 bases, leaving 6 bases between the germline ends. CDR3 residues: CASSQVNYIQYF. The CDR3 nucleotides read TGTGCCAGCAGCCAAGTTAATTACATTCAGTACTTC.

CDR3 nucleotide sequence: TGTGCCAGCAGTTTGAGCCTAGGCCGAAACATTCAGTACTTC. This sequence encodes CASSLSLGRNIQYF. The chain combines TRBV12-3 or TRBV12-4 with TRBJ2-4; D remains ambiguous. CDR3 length: 14 amino acids. Trimming took 3 bases from V and 6 from J, leaving 12 bases between them.

CDR3 DNA sequence: TGTGCCAGCAGCCCACGGACTAGCGGACCGTACAATGAGCAGTTCTTC. Protein sequence: CASSPRTSGPYNEQFF. J is TRBJ2-5 and V is TRBV7-2; 10 nucleotides align to TRBD2. The DNA end is more similar to TRBJ2-1, so the J call may be wrong. Germline V gene lookup returns CDR1 SGHTA and CDR2 FQGNSA. The CDR3 contains 16 residues.

This sequence joins TRBV5-4 and TRBJ1-2, with 8 bases identical to TRBD1. CDR1 and CDR2 (germline): SGHNT, YYREEE (reference sequence). The length of the CDR3 is 14 residues. The J segment lost 7 bases and the V segment lost 2 bases, leaving 7 bases of the junction unmatched. The CDR3 reads CASSFTGTGSGYTF. The CDR3 DNA is TGTGCCAGCAGCTTCACCGGGACAGGCAGTGGCTACACCTTC.

V and J are TRBV7-9 and TRBJ2-1; D is ambiguous. The assigned J gene may be wrong: the sequence end matches TRBJ2-7 better. Germline V gene sequence: CDR1 SEHNR, CDR2 FQNEAQ (reference sequence). The CDR3 runs to 13 residues. The chain's CDR3 is CASSSLSSLQQYF. As DNA, the CDR3 is TGTGCCAGCAGTTCCCTCTCTTCCCTCCAGCAGTACTTC.

This clonotype was seen repeatedly, ten times or more. The rearrangement joins TRBV4-3 to TRBJ2-2, with unresolved D. CDR1 and CDR2 (germline): LGHNA, YSLEER. The CDR3 has 18 amino acids. The ends were cut back, 1 base at V and 2 bases at J, with 17 bases in the middle. The CDR3 loop is CASSQAISLAANTGELFF. Written as DNA, the CDR3 is TGCGCCAGCAGCCAAGCTATCTCTTTGGCAGCTAACACCGGGGAGCTGTTTTTT.

This chain connects TRBV3-1 to TRBJ2-5, with 7 positions matching TRBD2. From germline, CDR1 is LGHDT and CDR2 YNNKEL (reference sequence). This CDR3 has 13 residues. V dropped 6 bases and J dropped 5; count of bases not matched to a gene: 6. The CDR3 region is CASRRGLGETQYF. As DNA, the CDR3 is TGTGCCAGCAGGCGCGGACTAGGGGAGACCCAGTACTTC.

This clonotype was counted only a few times. The V and J genes are TRBV4-3 and TRBJ2-3; no clear D. Trimming stripped 3 bases from V and 6 bases from J, with 16 bases between. The germline V gene has CDR1 LGHNA and CDR2 YSLEER. This CDR3 contains 15 residues. CDR3 DNA sequence: TGCGCCAGCAGCCAGGCCGTGGGCCTTGGGGATACGCAGTATTTT. This gives the protein CASSQAVGLGDTQYF.

V gene TRBV6-1 combines with J gene TRBJ2-7; D remains ambiguous. This CDR3 has 14 amino acids. Trimming left V 8 bases short and J 0 bases short, with 14 bases between. Germline V gene data show CDR1 as MNHNS and CDR2 as SASEGT. The CDR3 loop reads CASEKEPSSYEQYV. CDR3 in DNA: TGTGCCAGCGAGAAGGAGCCAAGCTCCTACGAGCAGTACGTC.

The gene calls are TRBV6-6 and TRBJ2-7; 12 nucleotides match TRBD2. Looked up from germline, CDR1 is MNHNY and CDR2 is SVGAGI (reference sequence). Trimming cost V 5 bases and J 5 bases; bases outside gene matches: 7. The CDR3 is 15 residues long. This chain's CDR3 is CASSHRTSGAHEQYF. The CDR3 DNA reads as TGTGCCAGCAGTCACAGGACTAGCGGGGCCCACGAGCAGTACTTC.

The chain has TRBV5-1 and TRBJ2-3; D is uncertain. V shed 4 bases and J shed 0 bases, with 18 bases lying between them. CDR1 and CDR2 from the germline V gene are SGHRS and YFSETQ. The CDR3 covers 17 residues. CDR3 amino acids: CASSLRPTTGSTDTQYF. For the CDR3, the DNA is TGCGCCAGCAGCCTGAGACCCACCACCGGTAGCACAGATACGCAGTATTTT.

Only a few counts were recorded for this clonotype. This chain connects TRBV6-6 to TRBJ2-7; either TRBD1 or TRBD2 may supply D (6 bases each). The CDR3 length is 15 residues. Trimming took 7 bases from V and 5 from J, leaving 21 bases between them. Germline V lookup: CDR1 MNHNY, CDR2 SVGAGI (reference sequence). The CDR3 region is CASNSPRGELDEQYF. The CDR3 DNA reads TGTGCCAGCAATTCCCCTAGGGGGGAGCTGGACGAGCAGTACTTC.

This chain uses TRBV28 with TRBJ2-5; D unclear. Per the germline V gene, CDR1 is MDHEN and CDR2 is SYDVKM. V lost 1 base, J lost 1 base, and 10 bases lay in between. The CDR3 covers 15 residues. The CDR3 loop is CASSLSARRQETQYF. The CDR3 DNA reads as TGTGCCAGCAGTTTATCTGCCAGACGCCAAGAGACCCAGTACTTC.